Below, 14 T cell receptor beta chains from the same sample are listed, as sequenced in a study of T-cell reconstitution after alpha-beta-depleted transplantation in children. Unique molecular identifiers were used in preparing the TCRbeta library. TCRdb fed the PCR reads into MiXCR, producing one record per CDR3 protein. The sample shows almost 600,000 distinct CDR3 sequences, 25% to 30% of them seen only once. The sequenced sample was PBMCs, obtained before TCRalphabeta/CD19-depleted stem cell transplant. All receptors derive from a boy in the first two years of life with Wiskott-Aldrich syndrome, due to receive a stem cell transplant.

V and J are TRBV30 and TRBJ2-3, with TRBD1 as a possible D gene (5 bases). The V gene's germline CDR1 is GTSNPN and CDR2 SVGIG (reference sequence). Trimming took off 0 bases at V and 4 bases at J, with 11 bases between the two ends. The CDR3 extends over 14 amino acids. In nucleotides, the CDR3 is TGTGCCTGGAGTGTAAGGCAGGGCGCAGATACGCAGTATTTT. Translation gives CAWSVRQGADTQYF.

This clonotype has only a few counts. Here the CDR3 DNA reads TGTGCCACCAGCAGAGATCCGAGGAGTTTCAATGAGCAGTTCTTC. This encodes CATSRDPRSFNEQFF. This chain uses TRBV15 with TRBJ2-1, with no clear D. V lost 0 bases and J 6 bases, leaving 12 bases between the germline ends. CDR1 and CDR2 from the germline V gene are LNHNV and YYDKDF (reference sequence). The CDR3 runs 15 residues.

The CDR3 nucleotides are TGTGCCAGCAGTCCCCTCGTGAGCCACACAGATACGCAGTATTTT. This translates into CASSPLVSHTDTQYF. V is TRBV12-3 or TRBV12-4 and J is TRBJ2-3, with unresolved D. CDR3 length: 15 residues. Trimming cost V 5 bases and J 2 bases, with 14 bases left between them.

This chain uses TRBV2 with TRBJ2-7; no reliable D call. V lost 3 bases to trimming and J lost 6 bases, with 18 bases between them. The CDR3 is made up of 15 amino acids. Germline-derived CDR1 and CDR2 are SNHLY and FYNNEI. The DNA for the CDR3 is TGTGCCAGCAGTGACGAAGGACCGAACCTAGGCGAGCAGTACTTC. This codes for CASSDEGPNLGEQYF.

This clonotype was seen a few times. The rearrangement links TRBV20-1 to TRBJ1-1; TRBD1 matches 7 bases. V lost 0 bases to trimming and J lost 5 bases; unmatched junction nucleotides: 6. This CDR3 has 14 residues. Germline V gene sequence: CDR1 DFQATT, CDR2 SNEGSKA (reference sequence). CDR3 nucleotides: TGCAGTGCTAGAGATCTAACAGGGGTGACTGAAGCTTTCTTT. The encoded protein is CSARDLTGVTEAFF.

A few counts support this clonotype. V usage is TRBV12-3 or TRBV12-4 and J usage is TRBJ2-2, with a possible D match to TRBD2 (6 bases). This CDR3 spans 18 amino acids. With 2 bases removed from V and 1 base from J, the gap between germline ends came to 17 bases. The DNA of the CDR3 is TGTGCCAGCAGTTTAAGGGCGGCGGGACCACTGAACACCGGGGAGCTGTTTTTT. This sequence encodes CASSLRAAGPLNTGELFF.

This rearrangement joins TRBV18 to TRBJ1-4; D remains ambiguous. The V gene's germline CDR1 is KGHSH and CDR2 LQKENI. This CDR3 spans 13 amino acids. The V end was cut by 6 bases, the J end by 3 bases, with 8 bases between. CDR3 sequence: CASSSSPNEKLFF. In DNA form, the CDR3 reads TGTGCCAGCTCCTCCTCGCCTAATGAAAAACTGTTTTTT. Variable domain in full (rest from reference TRBV18 and TRBJ1-4): NAGVMQNPRHLVRRRGQEARLRCSPMKGHSHVYWYRQLPEEGLKFMVYLQKENIIDESGMPKERFSAEFPKEGPSILRIQQVVRGDSAAYFCASSSSPNEKLFFGSGTQLSVL.

In this sample, this clonotype turned up once. The chain couples TRBV20-1 to TRBJ2-2; 15 bases match TRBD2. V was clipped by 6 bases and J by 8 bases; unmatched bases: 10. Germline V lookup: CDR1 DFQATT, CDR2 SNEGSKA (reference sequence). This CDR3 is 16 amino acids long. The CDR3 reads CSAGTSGRTRRGELFF. The DNA of the CDR3 is TGCAGTGCAGGGACTAGCGGGAGGACCCGGCGGGGGGAGCTGTTTTTT.

The table lists this clonotype with a few counts. The V call is TRBV12-3 or TRBV12-4, the J call TRBJ1-5; 9 bases are shared with TRBD1. The length of the CDR3 is 17 residues. Unmatched junction bases numbered 10, after V lost 5 bases and J lost 2 bases. CDR3 DNA sequence: TGTGCCAGCAGTACACAGGGGGCGCGAATTGGCAATCAGCCCCAGCATTTT. This sequence encodes CASSTQGARIGNQPQHF.

This clonotype was seen a few times. V is TRBV5-1 and J is TRBJ1-1, with D unclear. CDR1 is SGHRS, CDR2 YFSETQ, per germline. The CDR3 is 14 residues long. V lost 4 bases and J lost 0, with 10 bases in between. CDR3 coding DNA: TGCGCCAGCAGCACACAACAGTTGAACACTGAAGCTTTCTTT. Its protein is CASSTQQLNTEAFF.

The rearrangement uses TRBV20-1 and TRBJ2-7, with TRBD2 matching over 7 bases. The CDR3 spans 14 residues. CDR1 is DFQATT, CDR2 SNEGSKA, per germline (reference sequence). Trimming removed 4 bases from V and 2 bases from J; junction bases left unmatched: 8. The CDR3 nucleotides read TGCAGTGCTACTACAAGTGGGAGGGCCTACGAGCAGTACTTC. Its translation is CSATTSGRAYEQYF.

The V and J genes are TRBV4-1 and TRBJ2-7; D ambiguous. This CDR3 region has 14 residues. Looked up from germline, CDR1 is MGHRA and CDR2 is YSYEKL. The ends were cut back, 0 bases at V and 3 bases at J, with 9 bases in the middle. CDR3 loop: CASSQEGLYYEQYF. DNA for the CDR3: TGCGCCAGCAGCCAAGAAGGGCTATACTACGAGCAGTACTTC.

This clonotype was observed a few times. V and J are TRBV7-3 and TRBJ2-1; D gene unclear. This CDR3 has 13 amino acids. Germline CDR1 and CDR2: SGHTA and FQGTGA. V was trimmed by 5 bases and J by 6 bases, leaving 11 bases between them. The CDR3 bases are TGTGCCAGCAGCCCCCCCGTCGGCAATGAGCAGTTCTTC. Translated, it gives CASSPPVGNEQFF.

This clonotype was seen a few times. The V and J genes are TRBV10-3 and TRBJ2-7; no definite D call. The CDR3 is 11 amino acids. The V gene lost 4 bases and the J gene lost 2 bases, with 3 bases spanning the gap. Germline CDR1 ENHRY, CDR2 SYGVKD. The chain's CDR3 is CAISGTYEQYF. In DNA, the CDR3 is TGTGCCATCAGTGGGACCTACGAGCAGTACTTC.